What follows are 17 T cell receptor beta chains derived from one specimen sequenced in a study of CDR3 diversity in severe acne (dated by TCRdb to 2018 to 2020). The library relied on PCR. These reads were obtained on an Illumina HiSeq 2000. The public reads were run again by TCRdb, first through fastp at Q25 and then through MiXCR, and only productive beta chains were kept. Rows are combined by CDR3 protein, so each entry shows the most common genes and DNA. This sample holds tens of thousands of distinct CDR3 sequences; 51% were observed only once. The ten largest clones add up to more than 13% of the sample. Input material: blood. The receptors originated from a male donor in good health, without acne.

The chain combines TRBV5-4 with TRBJ1-1, with D possibly being TRBD1 (5 bases). This CDR3 is 15 amino acids long. Trimming took 4 bases from V and 2 from J, leaving 15 bases between them. Per germline, CDR1 SGHNT and CDR2 YYREEE (reference sequence). In nucleotides, the CDR3 is TGTGCCAGCAGCAATCTGACAGCGCCCAACACTGAAGCTTTCTTT. Encoded protein: CASSNLTAPNTEAFF.

The genes are TRBV20-1 and TRBJ2-1; 10 bases are shared with TRBD2. The CDR3 contains 17 residues. Unmatched junction bases numbered 14, after V lost 4 bases and J lost 5 bases. CDR1 and CDR2 (germline): DFQATT, SNEGSKA (reference sequence). As DNA, the CDR3 is TGCAGTGCTATCTCCCTAGCGGGAGTAATCCCACACAATGAGCAGTTCTTC. As protein: CSAISLAGVIPHNEQFF.

Many counts were recorded for this clonotype. This sequence joins TRBV11-3 and TRBJ2-2; D not resolved. The V gene lost 5 bases and the J gene lost 9 bases, with 10 bases spanning the gap. This CDR3 region has 12 residues. Looked up from germline, CDR1 is SGHNT and CDR2 is YENEEA. CDR3 loop: CASSIAGRELFF. The DNA of the CDR3 is TGTGCCAGCAGCATAGCCGGCAGGGAGCTGTTTTTT.

The chain combines TRBV10-3 with TRBJ1-5, with D perhaps TRBD1 (5 bases). Germline CDR1 and CDR2: ENHRY and SYGVKD. V was cut by 6 bases and J by 0 bases, with 15 bases left in between. The CDR3 has 16 residues. As DNA, the CDR3 is TGTGCCATCAGGGCGGACAACGCCCTTAGCAATCAGCCCCAGCATTTT. Translated, it gives CAIRADNALSNQPQHF.

In the case of this clonotype: At one boundary the junction diverges from the germline segment, which might be a read error. The CDR3, as DNA: TGCGCCAGCAGCCAGGGGTTGGCGGGAGGGGTCTTC. Translation: CASSQGLAGGVF. V is TRBV5-1 and J is TRBJ2-1; 9 nucleotides line up with TRBD2. Germline CDR1 SGHRS, CDR2 YFSETQ. The CDR3 loop spans 12 amino acids.

This clonotype appeared a single time. The chain recombines TRBV6-6 with TRBJ2-3, with D possibly being TRBD1 or TRBD2 (6 bases each). The germline V gene has CDR1 MNHNY and CDR2 SVGAGI (reference sequence). Trimming left V 2 bases short and J 6 bases short, with 24 bases between. The CDR3 is 18 residues long. CDR3 DNA: TGTGCCAGCAGTTACCGCCGCAGGGGCGGGACAATGACCGATACGCAGTATTTT. This sequence encodes CASSYRRRGGTMTDTQYF.

To note about this clonotype: A junction boundary mismatches the germline segment, possibly from a read error. The chain's CDR3 is CASSPIAFQETQYF. CDR3 bases: TGTGCTAGCAGCCCTATCGCCTTCCAAGAGACCCAGTACTTC. The V call is TRBV7-9, the J call TRBJ2-5, with D unclear. The length of the CDR3 is 14 residues. Germline CDR1 SEHNR, CDR2 FQNEAQ (reference sequence).

At least ten counts were recorded for this clonotype. This chain uses TRBV18 with TRBJ2-3; D gene uncertain. The CDR3 totals 11 residues. Germline V lookup: CDR1 KGHSH, CDR2 LQKENI. Trimming pared 2 bases from V and 4 bases from J, leaving 1 base between. The CDR3 loop is CASSPSDTQYF. Written as DNA, the CDR3 is TGTGCCAGCTCACCATCAGATACGCAGTATTTT.

CDR3 amino acids: CASSYSRSYALHF. Written as DNA, the CDR3 is TGTGCCAGCAGTTACTCCAGGAGTTACGCCCTCCACTTT. The chain has TRBV7-8 and TRBJ1-6; D is unclear. CDR1 and CDR2 from the germline V gene are SGHVS and FQNEAQ. V was trimmed by 6 bases and J by 14 bases, leaving 17 bases between them. This CDR3 spans 13 amino acids.

The table lists this clonotype with many counts. V usage is TRBV29-1 and J usage is TRBJ2-2; possibly TRBD2 for D (7 bases). CDR3 size: 15 residues. Germline loops: CDR1 SQVTM, CDR2 ANQGSEA. The V and J ends lost 4 bases and 6 bases respectively, with 18 bases between them. The CDR3 sequence: CSVGLGGAMAGELFF. The CDR3 DNA reads TGCAGCGTTGGACTGGGGGGGGCTATGGCCGGGGAGCTGTTTTTT.

The chain has TRBV20-1 and TRBJ2-1, with 7 bases matching TRBD1. From germline, CDR1 is DFQATT and CDR2 SNEGSKA (reference sequence). The CDR3 contains 12 residues. For the CDR3, the DNA is TGCAGAGTTGGGGACAGACTTAATGAGCAGTTCTTC. It translates to CRVGDRLNEQFF.

The chain joins TRBV15 to TRBJ2-5; 7 positions match TRBD1. The last part of the DNA fits TRBJ2-1 better; the J call may be wrong. The germline V gene has CDR1 LNHNV and CDR2 YYDKDF (reference sequence). The length of the CDR3 is 14 residues. CDR3 nucleotide sequence: TGTGCCACCACAGACAGGGCCCTTGACAATGAGCAGTTCTTC. It specifies CATTDRALDNEQFF.

This clonotype was seen a few times. The rearrangement uses TRBV20-1 and TRBJ2-7, with D possibly called TRBD1 or TRBD2 (5 bases each). In germline, CDR1 is DFQATT, CDR2 SNEGSKA (reference sequence). V lost 3 bases, J lost 3 bases, and 15 bases lay in between. The CDR3 loop spans 14 amino acids. CDR3 sequence reads: CSARSQGPIYEQYF. In nucleotides, the CDR3 is TGCAGTGCTAGGTCCCAGGGACCAATCTACGAGCAGTACTTC.

This chain joins TRBV2 and TRBJ2-5; tentatively, D is TRBD1 (6 bases). The CDR3 totals 14 residues. Germline CDR1 is SNHLY and CDR2 is FYNNEI. Trimming removed 2 bases at V and 5 bases at J, with 12 bases between. The CDR3 nucleotides read TGTGCCAGCAGTGAACAACAGGGTAGGGAGACCCAGTACTTC. Translated, it gives CASSEQQGRETQYF.

V usage is TRBV29-1 and J usage is TRBJ2-7; D could derive from TRBD1 or TRBD2 (5 bases each). The germline gives CDR1 SQVTM, CDR2 ANQGSEA. The CDR3 is 13 residues long. CDR3 protein: CGASRARGDEQYF. The DNA of the CDR3 is TGCGGCGCCTCGAGGGCGAGGGGCGACGAGCAGTACTTC.

The gene calls are TRBV20-1 and TRBJ1-2; D is ambiguous. The CDR3 consists of 12 residues. Trimming pared 5 bases from V and 4 bases from J, leaving 11 bases between. Germline V CDR1 and CDR2: DFQATT, SNEGSKA (reference sequence). The CDR3 region has the DNA TGCAGTGCTGCCCTCCAAGGCTATGGCTACACCTTC. As protein: CSAALQGYGYTF.

This clonotype was observed a few times. V is TRBV2 and J is TRBJ2-5; tentative D call: TRBD1 (5 bases). Per the germline V gene, CDR1 is SNHLY and CDR2 is FYNNEI. Trimming pared 4 bases from V and 4 bases from J, leaving 7 bases between. CDR3 size: 12 residues. The CDR3 spells CASSGQGETQYF. The CDR3 DNA follows: TGTGCCAGCAGTGGCCAGGGAGAGACCCAGTACTTC.